This T cell receptor (beta chain) was recorded in a study of identifying expanded T cells in peripheral blood. On this clone: Its antigen is still unknown.

TCRdb keeps only in-frame clones here, not all; method: immunoSEQ multiplex PCR. The repertoire holds around 130,000 clones, approximately 86% seen once, with about 8% in the top ten. Study-wide findings and caveats: Technical replicates showed 0.9 to 1.5 changed clones; roughly two weeks 15 to 20; four weeks 19. Across healthy donors, higher total template counts meant significantly greater approximately 2-week count variance.

Germline V gives CDR1 MDHEN, CDR2 SYDVKM. J was trimmed by 5 bases and V by 5 bases; bases with no gene match: 4. The CDR3 runs 13 residues. Collection occurred without any documented infections or immune events in donors. This chain connects TRBV28 to TRBJ2-5, with 8 bases fitting TRBD2. The sequence came from a person aged 18 to 70 in good health. The material sequenced was blood. CDR3 sequence (DNA): TGTGCCAGCAGTCGGGAGGGGAGGGAGACCCAGTACTTC. As protein: CASSREGRETQYF.